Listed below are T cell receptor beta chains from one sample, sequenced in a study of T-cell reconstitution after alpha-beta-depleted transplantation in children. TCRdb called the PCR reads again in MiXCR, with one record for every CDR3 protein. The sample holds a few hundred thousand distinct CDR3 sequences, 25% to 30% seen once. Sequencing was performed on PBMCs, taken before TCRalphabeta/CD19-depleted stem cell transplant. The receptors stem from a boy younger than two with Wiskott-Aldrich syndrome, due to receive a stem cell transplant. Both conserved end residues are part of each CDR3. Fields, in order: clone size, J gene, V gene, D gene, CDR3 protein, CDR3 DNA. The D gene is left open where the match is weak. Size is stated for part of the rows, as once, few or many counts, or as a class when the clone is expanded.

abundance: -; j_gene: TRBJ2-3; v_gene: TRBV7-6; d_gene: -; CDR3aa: CASSPLDRTRTDTQYF; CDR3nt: TGTGCCAGCAGCCCCCTCGACAGGACCCGCACAGATACGCAGTATTTT
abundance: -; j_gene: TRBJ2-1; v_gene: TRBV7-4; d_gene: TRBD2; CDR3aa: CASSLAASGSRARFF; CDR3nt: TGTGCCAGCAGCTTAGCGGCTAGCGGGAGTAGGGCACGGTTCTTC
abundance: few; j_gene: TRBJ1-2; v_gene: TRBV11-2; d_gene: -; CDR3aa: CASSFRIGPDYGYTF; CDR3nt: TGTGCCAGCAGCTTTCGGATCGGGCCCGACTATGGCTACACCTTC
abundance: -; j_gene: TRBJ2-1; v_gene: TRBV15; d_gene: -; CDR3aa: CATTQFRWINEQFF; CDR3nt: TGTGCCACCACCCAGTTTCGGTGGATTAATGAGCAGTTCTTC
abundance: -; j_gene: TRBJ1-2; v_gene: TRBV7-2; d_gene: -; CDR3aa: CASSPDTPSYTF; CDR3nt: TGTGCCAGCAGCCCGGACACGCCAAGCTACACCTTC
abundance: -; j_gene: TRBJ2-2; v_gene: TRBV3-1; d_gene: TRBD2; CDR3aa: CASSQGGSSTGELFF; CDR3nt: TGTGCCAGCAGCCAGGGCGGGAGCTCCACCGGGGAGCTGTTTTTT
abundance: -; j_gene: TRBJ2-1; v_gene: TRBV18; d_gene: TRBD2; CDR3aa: CASSPKRLAGDGWYNEQFF; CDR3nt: TGTGCCAGCTCACCAAAGCGGCTAGCGGGAGATGGTTGGTACAATGAGCAGTTCTTC
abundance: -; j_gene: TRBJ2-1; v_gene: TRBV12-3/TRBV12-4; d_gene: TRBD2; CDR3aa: CASSPQLAGVGNEQFF; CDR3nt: TGTGCCAGCAGTCCGCAGCTAGCGGGAGTTGGCAATGAGCAGTTCTTC
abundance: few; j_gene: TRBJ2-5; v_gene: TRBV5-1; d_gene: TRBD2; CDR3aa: CASSNPLSSGGQETQYF; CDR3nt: TGCGCCAGCAGCAACCCCTTATCTAGCGGGGGACAAGAGACCCAGTACTTC
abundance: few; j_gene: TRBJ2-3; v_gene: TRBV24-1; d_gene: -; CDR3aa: CAVGPSTDTQYF; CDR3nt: TGTGCCGTAGGCCCCTCCACAGATACGCAGTATTTT
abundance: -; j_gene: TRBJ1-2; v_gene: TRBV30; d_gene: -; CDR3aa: CAWSIQGDYGYTF; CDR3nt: TGTGCCTGGAGTATACAGGGAGACTATGGCTACACCTTC
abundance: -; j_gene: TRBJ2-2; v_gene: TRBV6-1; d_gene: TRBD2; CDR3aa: CASSEEGLAGNTGELFF; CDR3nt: TGTGCCAGCAGTGAAGAGGGGCTAGCGGGGAACACCGGGGAGCTGTTTTTT
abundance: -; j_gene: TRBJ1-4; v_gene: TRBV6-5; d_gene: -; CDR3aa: CASSSGIGNEKLFF; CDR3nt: TGTGCCAGCAGTTCAGGGATCGGGAATGAAAAACTGTTTTTT
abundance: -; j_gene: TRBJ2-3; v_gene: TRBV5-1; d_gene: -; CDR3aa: CASSPPLAYTDTQYF; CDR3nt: TGCGCCAGCTCCCCCCCACTAGCTTACACAGATACGCAGTATTTT
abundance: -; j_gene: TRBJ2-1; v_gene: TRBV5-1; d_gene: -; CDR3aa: CASSPGLREDNEQFF; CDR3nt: TGCGCCAGCAGCCCCGGGCTCCGCGAAGACAATGAGCAGTTCTTC
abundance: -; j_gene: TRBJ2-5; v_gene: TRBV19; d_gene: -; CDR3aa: CASSISIRETQYF; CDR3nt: TGTGCCAGTAGTATTTCAATCCGAGAGACCCAGTACTTC
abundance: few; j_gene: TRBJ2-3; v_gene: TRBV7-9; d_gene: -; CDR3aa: CASTQRRGDTQYF; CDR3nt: TGTGCCAGCACCCAAAGGAGGGGAGATACGCAGTATTTT
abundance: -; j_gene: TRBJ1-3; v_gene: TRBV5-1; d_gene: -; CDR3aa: CASSLGSGSGGNTIYF; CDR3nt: TGCGCCAGCAGCTTGGGGTCCGGGTCCGGGGGAAACACCATATATTTT
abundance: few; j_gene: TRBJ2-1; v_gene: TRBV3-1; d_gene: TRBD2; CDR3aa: CASSQEKLAGGGNEQFF; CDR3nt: TGTGCCAGCAGCCAAGAAAAACTAGCGGGAGGGGGGAATGAGCAGTTCTTC
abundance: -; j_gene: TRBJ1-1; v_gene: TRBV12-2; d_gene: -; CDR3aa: CASRFARTGRVNTEAFF; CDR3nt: TGTGCAAGTCGCTTCGCCCGGACAGGGAGGGTGAACACTGAAGCTTTCTTT
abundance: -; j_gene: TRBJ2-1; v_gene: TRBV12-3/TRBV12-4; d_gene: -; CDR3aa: CASSFEQYNEQFF; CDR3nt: TGTGCCAGCAGTTTTGAACAGTACAATGAGCAGTTCTTC
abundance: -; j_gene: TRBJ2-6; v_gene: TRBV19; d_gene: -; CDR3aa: CASSIYRSGANVLTF; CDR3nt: TGTGCCAGTAGTATATACCGCTCTGGGGCCAACGTCCTGACTTTC
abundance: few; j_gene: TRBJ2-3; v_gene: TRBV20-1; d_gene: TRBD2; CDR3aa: CSAPQLAGGPDTQYF; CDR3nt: TGCAGTGCCCCTCAACTAGCGGGAGGGCCGGATACTCAGTATTTT
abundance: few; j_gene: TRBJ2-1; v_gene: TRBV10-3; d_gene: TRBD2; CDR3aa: CASAVERENLHNEQFF; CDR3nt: TGTGCCTCAGCGGTGGAGCGGGAGAATTTGCACAATGAGCAGTTCTTC
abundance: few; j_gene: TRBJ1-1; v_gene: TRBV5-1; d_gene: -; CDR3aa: CASRLTFTVTEAFF; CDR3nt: TGCGCCAGCAGATTAACTTTCACGGTGACTGAAGCTTTCTTT
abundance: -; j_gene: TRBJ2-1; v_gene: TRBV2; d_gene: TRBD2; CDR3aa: CASSEGLAGIDEQFF; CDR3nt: TGTGCCAGCAGTGAAGGGCTAGCGGGCATAGATGAGCAGTTCTTC
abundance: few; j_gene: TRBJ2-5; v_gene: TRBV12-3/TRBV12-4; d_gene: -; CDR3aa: CASGEQGGRETQYF; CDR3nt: TGTGCCAGCGGAGAACAGGGGGGGCGAGAGACCCAGTACTTC
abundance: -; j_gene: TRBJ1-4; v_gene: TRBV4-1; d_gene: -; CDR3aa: CASSQDISKGSKNEKLFF; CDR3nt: TGCGCCAGCAGCCAAGACATCTCAAAGGGGAGCAAGAATGAAAAACTGTTTTTT
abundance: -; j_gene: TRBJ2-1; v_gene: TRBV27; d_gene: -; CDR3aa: CASSLLPRGEQFF; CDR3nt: TGTGCCAGCAGTTTACTCCCCCGGGGTGAGCAGTTCTTC
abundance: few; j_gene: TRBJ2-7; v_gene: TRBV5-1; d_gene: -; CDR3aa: CASSVTELPLEQYF; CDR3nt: TGCGCCAGCAGCGTGACGGAGCTTCCCCTCGAGCAGTACTTC
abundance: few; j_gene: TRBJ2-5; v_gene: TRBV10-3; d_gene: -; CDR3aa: CAISGVGIGTQYF; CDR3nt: TGTGCCATCAGTGGTGTAGGGATTGGGACCCAGTACTTC
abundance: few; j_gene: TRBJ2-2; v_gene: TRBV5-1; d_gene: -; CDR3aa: CASSLDRASGELFF; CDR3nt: TGCGCCAGCAGCTTGGATCGGGCGAGCGGGGAGCTGTTTTTT
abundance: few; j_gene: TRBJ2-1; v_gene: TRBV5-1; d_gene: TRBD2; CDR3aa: CASSPGLAGGRANYNEQFF; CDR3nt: TGCGCCAGCAGCCCTGGACTAGCGGGAGGTCGGGCAAATTACAATGAGCAGTTCTTC
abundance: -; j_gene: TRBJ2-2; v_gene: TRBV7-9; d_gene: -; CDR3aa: CASSMRQAHTGELFF; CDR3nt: TGTGCCAGCAGCATGAGACAGGCACACACCGGGGAGCTGTTTTTT
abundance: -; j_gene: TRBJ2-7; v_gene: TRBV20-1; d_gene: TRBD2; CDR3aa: CSAITSGLYYEQYF; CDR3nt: TGCAGTGCTATAACTAGCGGTTTATACTACGAGCAGTACTTC
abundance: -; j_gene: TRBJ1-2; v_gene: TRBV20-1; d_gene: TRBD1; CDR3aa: CSATLPRDRVNGYTF; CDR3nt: TGCAGTGCTACCCTCCCCCGGGACAGGGTAAATGGCTACACCTTC
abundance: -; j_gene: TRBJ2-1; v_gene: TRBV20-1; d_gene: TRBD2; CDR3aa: CSAGLAGGNNEQFF; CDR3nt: TGCAGTGCTGGACTAGCGGGAGGGAACAATGAGCAGTTCTTC
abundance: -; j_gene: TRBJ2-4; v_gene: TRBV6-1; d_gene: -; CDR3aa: CASSPEQVKNIQYF; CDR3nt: TGTGCCAGCAGTCCGGAACAGGTTAAAAACATTCAGTACTTC
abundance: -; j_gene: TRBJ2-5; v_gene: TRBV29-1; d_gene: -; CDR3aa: CSVLLGKGETQYF; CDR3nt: TGCAGCGTTCTCCTGGGAAAAGGAGAGACCCAGTACTTC
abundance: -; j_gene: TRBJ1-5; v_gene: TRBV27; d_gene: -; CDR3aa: CASSPSWEDNQPQHF; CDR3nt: TGTGCCAGCAGTCCTTCCTGGGAAGACAATCAGCCCCAGCATTTT
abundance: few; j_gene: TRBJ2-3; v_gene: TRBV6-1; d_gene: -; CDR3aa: CASSPTSQITDTQYF; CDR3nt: TGTGCCAGCAGTCCAACGTCGCAGATCACAGATACGCAGTATTTT
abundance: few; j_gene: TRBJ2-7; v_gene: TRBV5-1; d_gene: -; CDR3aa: CASSLGVLASQGYEQYF; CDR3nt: TGCGCCAGCAGCTTGGGGGTACTAGCGAGTCAGGGGTACGAGCAGTACTTC
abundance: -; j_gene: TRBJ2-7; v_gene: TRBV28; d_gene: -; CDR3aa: CASSPHLGQGYEQYF; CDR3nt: TGTGCCAGCAGTCCACACCTGGGGCAGGGCTACGAGCAGTACTTC
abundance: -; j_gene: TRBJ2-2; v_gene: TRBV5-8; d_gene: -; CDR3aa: CASRPGILSGELFF; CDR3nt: TGTGCCAGCAGACCCGGGATTCTCTCCGGGGAGCTGTTTTTT
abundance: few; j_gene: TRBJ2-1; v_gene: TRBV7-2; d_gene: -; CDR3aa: CASRPGRNEQFF; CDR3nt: TGTGCCAGCAGGCCGGGAAGAAATGAGCAGTTCTTC
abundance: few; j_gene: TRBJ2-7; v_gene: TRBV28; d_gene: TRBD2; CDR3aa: CASTLMASGAYEQYF; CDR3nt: TGTGCCAGCACCCTGATGGCTAGCGGAGCCTACGAGCAGTACTTC
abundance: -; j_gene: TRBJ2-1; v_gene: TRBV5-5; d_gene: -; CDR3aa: CASAWGRNEQFF; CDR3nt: TGTGCCAGCGCCTGGGGGAGGAATGAGCAGTTCTTC
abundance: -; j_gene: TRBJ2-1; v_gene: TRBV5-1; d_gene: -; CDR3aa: CASSFRWTEQFF; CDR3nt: TGCGCCAGCAGCTTTCGTTGGACTGAGCAGTTCTTC
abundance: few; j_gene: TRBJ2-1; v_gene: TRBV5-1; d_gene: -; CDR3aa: CASSLTNMDYNEQFF; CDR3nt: TGCGCCAGCAGCTTGACCAATATGGACTACAATGAGCAGTTCTTC
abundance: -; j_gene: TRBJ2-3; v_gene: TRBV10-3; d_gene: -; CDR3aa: CAISQTADTQYF; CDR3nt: TGTGCCATCAGTCAGACGGCAGATACGCAGTATTTT
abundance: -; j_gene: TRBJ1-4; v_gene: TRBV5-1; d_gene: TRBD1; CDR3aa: CASSPGQAEKLFF; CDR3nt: TGCGCCAGCAGCCCGGGACAGGCTGAAAAACTGTTTTTT
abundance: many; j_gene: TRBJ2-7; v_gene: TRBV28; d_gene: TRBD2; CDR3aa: CASSFRLAGIYEQYF; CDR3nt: TGTGCCAGCAGTTTTCGACTAGCGGGGATATACGAGCAGTACTTC
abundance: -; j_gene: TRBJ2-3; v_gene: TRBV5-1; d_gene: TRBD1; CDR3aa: CASSSRTGTADTQYF; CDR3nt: TGCGCCAGCAGCTCCAGGACAGGGACGGCAGATACGCAGTATTTT
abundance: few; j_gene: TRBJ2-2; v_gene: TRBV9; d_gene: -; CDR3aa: CASSGLAHTGELFF; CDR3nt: TGTGCCAGCAGCGGTCTAGCGCACACCGGGGAGCTGTTTTTT
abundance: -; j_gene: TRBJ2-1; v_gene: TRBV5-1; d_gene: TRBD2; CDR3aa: CASSMTSGMYNEQFF; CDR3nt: TGCGCCAGCAGCATGACTAGCGGGATGTACAATGAGCAGTTCTTC
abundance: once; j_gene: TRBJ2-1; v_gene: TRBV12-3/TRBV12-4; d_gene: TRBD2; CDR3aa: CACRPPGTSGRRVYNEQFF; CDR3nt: TGTGCCTGCAGACCTCCCGGGACTAGCGGGAGGAGGGTTTACAATGAGCAGTTCTTC
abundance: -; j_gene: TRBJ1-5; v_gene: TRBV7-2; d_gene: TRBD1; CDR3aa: CASSLVRDRSNQPQHF; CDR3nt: TGTGCCAGCAGCTTAGTTAGGGACAGAAGCAATCAGCCCCAGCATTTT